The 27 T cell receptor beta chains listed next were all sequenced from one sample in a study of blood T cell repertoires in COVID-19. The protocol was immunoSEQ multiplex PCR, while the TCRdb copy is restricted to in-frame clones and leaves out a portion. The repertoire includes around 270,000 clones, 88% of them detected once, and 4% sits in the top ten. Sequenced: peripheral blood. These TCRs come from a man aged 60 to 69 who had recovered from COVID-19.

The chain has TRBV5-8 and TRBJ1-1; TRBD1 aligns across 7 bases. J lost 10 bases, V lost 7 bases, and 10 bases had no gene match. Germline CDR1 SGHTS, CDR2 YDEGEE. The CDR3 is made up of 12 amino acids. The CDR3 reads CASATGAFVAFF. Written as DNA, the CDR3 is TGTGCCAGCGCCACAGGGGCTTTCGTAGCTTTCTTT.

This clone was seen once. Given a much more abundant clone one base away, this may be a read error. The J gene is TRBJ1-6, the V gene TRBV6-5, with 8 bases that match TRBD1. Trimming cost V 6 bases and J 7 bases; bases outside gene matches: 5. CDR3 length: 14 amino acids. Per the germline V gene, CDR1 is MNHEY and CDR2 is SVGAGI. CDR3 nucleotide sequence: TGTGCCAGCAGATCCGACAGGGGAAATTCACCCCTCCACTTT. Its protein product is CASRSDRGNSPLHF.

The V and J genes are TRBV9 and TRBJ2-5, with TRBD2 identical over 10 bases. V lost 4 bases to trimming and J lost 4 bases; unmatched junction nucleotides: 13. CDR1 and CDR2 (germline): SGDLS, YYNGEE. This CDR3 has 17 amino acids. CDR3 region: CASSRRSLAGARETQYF. CDR3 nucleotides: TGTGCCAGCAGCCGCCGTTCTCTAGCGGGGGCGAGAGAGACCCAGTACTTC.

Comment on this clone: One end of the junction is discordant with germline, which a read error may explain. The chain employs TRBV7-7 and TRBJ2-3; 8 nucleotides match TRBD2. The CDR3 extends over 16 amino acids. Germline V gene sequence: CDR1 SSHAT, CDR2 FNYEAQ (reference sequence). This CDR3 reads CASSLAYGGAVDTQYF. Written as DNA, the CDR3 is TGTGCTAGCAGCTTAGCTTACGGGGGGGCCGTCGATACGCAGTATTTT. The full variable domain, its missing parts supplied by reference TRBV7-7 and TRBJ2-3, is GAGVSQSPRYKVTKRGQDVTLRCDPISSHATLYWYQQALGQGPEFLTYFNYEAQPDKSGLPSDRFSAERPEGSISTLTIQRTEQRDSAMYRCASSLAYGGAVDTQYFGPGTRLTVL.

The chain employs TRBV3-1 (or the pseudogene TRBV3-2) and TRBJ1-6; no clear D. Germline V gene sequence: CDR1 LGHDT, CDR2 YNNKEL (reference sequence). V lost 2 bases, J lost 10 bases, and 9 bases lay in between. The CDR3 loop spans 13 amino acids. The CDR3 region has the DNA TGTGCCAGCAGCCAATCAACGGTCTCACCCCTCCACTTT. This codes for CASSQSTVSPLHF.

The chain employs TRBV5-1 and TRBJ2-3; D gene unclear. V lost 1 base and J 1 base, leaving 10 bases between the germline ends. The CDR3 is made up of 15 amino acids. Germline-derived CDR1 and CDR2 are SGHRS and YFSETQ. CDR3 bases: TGCGCCAGCAGCTTGCGGAGTCTCGGCACAGATACGCAGTATTTT. Its translation is CASSLRSLGTDTQYF.

This rearrangement joins TRBV5-1 to TRBJ1-5; 10 bases are a match to TRBD1. Germline V gene lookup returns CDR1 SGHRS and CDR2 YFSETQ. The CDR3 spans 15 residues. Unmatched junction bases numbered 2, after V lost 0 bases and J lost 5 bases. The CDR3 DNA follows: TGCGCCAGCAGCTTGGATGGGACAGGGGATCAGCCCCAGCATTTT. Translation: CASSLDGTGDQPQHF.

The V gene is TRBV20-1, the J gene TRBJ2-2; D is uncertain. Trimming stripped 3 bases from V and 3 bases from J, with 2 bases between. Germline CDR1 and CDR2: DFQATT and SNEGSKA (reference sequence). The CDR3 contains 11 residues. In DNA form, the CDR3 reads TGCAGTGCTAGCTACACCGGGGAGCTGTTTTTT. Residues: CSASYTGELFF.

The CDR3 nucleotides read TGCGCCAGCACCACAAACAGGGTTGTAGATGAGCAGTTCTTC. Its translation is CASTTNRVVDEQFF. The chain recombines TRBV5-1 with TRBJ2-1; maybe TRBD1 (6 bases). CDR1 and CDR2 from the germline V gene are SGHRS and YFSETQ. The V end lost 6 bases, the J end lost 8 bases, and 18 bases lay between the germline ends. The CDR3 has 14 residues. Full variable domain (remainder filled in from reference TRBV5-1 and TRBJ2-1): KAGVTQTPRYLIKTRGQQVTLSCSPISGHRSVSWYQQTPGQGLQFLFEYFSETQRNKGNFPGRFSGRQFSNSRSEMNVSTLELGDSALYLCASTTNRVVDEQFFGPGTRLTVL.

The chain links TRBV18 to TRBJ2-3, with 7 positions matching TRBD1. CDR1 is KGHSH, CDR2 LQKENI, per germline. The CDR3 has 14 residues. V lost 4 bases, J lost 5 bases, and 6 bases stayed unmatched. The CDR3 DNA sequence: TGTGCCAGCTCACAGAGACAGGGAGAAGATACGCAGTATTTT. As protein: CASSQRQGEDTQYF.

This clone was counted once. This sequence joins TRBV5-1 and TRBJ2-3, with TRBD2 identical over 7 bases. In germline, CDR1 is SGHRS, CDR2 YFSETQ. V gave up 5 bases and J gave up 10 bases; unmatched junction bases: 19. The length of the CDR3 is 16 residues. The CDR3 loop reads CASSPGLVAATFPQYF. The CDR3 coding sequence is TGCGCCAGCAGTCCTGGACTAGTAGCGGCCACGTTTCCGCAGTATTTT.

Concerning this clone itself: The same CDR3 is also encoded by other DNA sequences in this sample. The chain carries TRBV27 and TRBJ1-5; D might be TRBD1 (5 bases). Trimming stripped 2 bases from V and 5 bases from J, with 7 bases between. This CDR3 has 13 amino acids. Germline V gene sequence: CDR1 MNHEY, CDR2 SMNVEV (reference sequence). CDR3 bases: TGTGCCAGCAGTTTAACAGGCTATCAGCCCCAGCATTTT. Translated, it gives CASSLTGYQPQHF.

This chain uses TRBV18 with TRBJ1-4, with a weak D call TRBD1 (6 bases). CDR3 size: 14 residues. CDR1 is KGHSH, CDR2 LQKENI, per germline. V lost 0 bases and J lost 7, with 9 bases in between. The CDR3 bases are TGTGCCAGCTCACCACCGGGGGCAGGTGAAAAACTGTTTTTT. Its protein product is CASSPPGAGEKLFF.

The V call is TRBV14, the J call TRBJ1-2, with TRBD1 as a possible D gene (6 bases). The CDR3 covers 13 residues. Germline CDR1 and CDR2: SGHDN and FVKESK. V was cut by 4 bases and J by 4 bases, with 10 bases left in between. The CDR3 DNA is TGTGCCAGCAGCCCAACAGGGACCTATGGCTACACCTTC. Its protein is CASSPTGTYGYTF.

The V gene is TRBV10-2, the J gene TRBJ2-4, with 11 positions matching TRBD2. This CDR3 is 16 amino acids long. J was trimmed by 0 bases and V by 9 bases; bases with no gene match: 7. The V gene's germline CDR1 is WSHSY and CDR2 SAAADI. For the CDR3, the DNA is TGCGCCAGGCGACTAGCGGGGACTTTAGCCAAAAACATTCAGTACTTC. Its translation is CARRLAGTLAKNIQYF.

The V call is TRBV5-4, the J call TRBJ1-2; TRBD1 aligns across 7 bases. The CDR3 totals 15 residues. Germline V lookup: CDR1 SGHNT, CDR2 YYREEE (reference sequence). Trimming at V came to 4 bases and at J to 1 base, leaving 7 bases not matched to a gene. Here the CDR3 reads CASSGQVLLNYGYTF. The CDR3 DNA is TGTGCCAGCAGCGGACAGGTACTCCTTAACTATGGCTACACCTTC. Full variable domain (missing parts from reference TRBV5-4 and TRBJ1-2): ETGVTQSPTHLIKTRGQQVTLRCSSQSGHNTVSWYQQALGQGPQFIFQYYREEENGRGNFPPRFSGLQFPNYSSELNVNALELDDSALYLCASSGQVLLNYGYTFGSGTRLTVV.

In DNA form, the CDR3 reads TGTGCCAGCACACCGGCAGGACAGCCTTACGAGCAGTACTTC. Translating it yields CASTPAGQPYEQYF. The gene calls are TRBV27 and TRBJ2-7; D is perhaps TRBD1 (6 bases). The CDR3 totals 14 residues. The V end was cut by 7 bases, the J end by 4 bases, with 17 bases between. From germline, CDR1 is MNHEY and CDR2 SMNVEV (reference sequence).

A word on this clone: The same CDR3 is also encoded by other DNA sequences in this sample. V gene TRBV5-1 combines with J gene TRBJ1-2, with TRBD1 matching 7 bases. This CDR3 is built from 12 residues. Germline trimming cut 0 bases from V and 8 bases from J; bases unmatched to any gene: 1. Germline-derived CDR1 and CDR2 are SGHRS and YFSETQ. The chain's CDR3 is CASSLDRGGYTF. The CDR3 DNA sequence: TGCGCCAGCAGCTTGGACAGGGGAGGCTACACCTTC.

The V gene is TRBV6-6, the J gene TRBJ2-7; D not certain. Germline CDR1 and CDR2: MNHNY and SVGAGI (reference sequence). The germline V and J ends were trimmed by 0 bases and 6 bases, with 12 bases remaining between them. CDR3 length: 14 residues. CDR3 protein: CASSYSQAGSEQYF. CDR3 DNA sequence: TGTGCCAGCAGTTACTCGCAGGCCGGAAGCGAGCAGTACTTC.

This sequence joins TRBV2 and TRBJ2-1; 8 bases are shared with TRBD2. The CDR3 has 13 amino acids. Germline CDR1 SNHLY, CDR2 FYNNEI. V lost 6 bases to trimming and J lost 9 bases; unmatched junction nucleotides: 7. The CDR3 protein is CASRLAAPGEQFF. The CDR3 nucleotides are TGTGCCAGCAGACTAGCGGCCCCCGGTGAGCAGTTCTTC.

The genes are TRBV2 and TRBJ2-4; 9 positions agree with TRBD2. This CDR3 contains 16 residues. Trimming removed 8 bases from V and 6 bases from J; junction bases left unmatched: 14. Germline assignment: CDR1 SNHLY and CDR2 FYNNEI. CDR3 coding DNA: TGTGCCAGCCTACTAGCGGGTGGTGGATGGGGAAACATTCAGTACTTC. Translation gives CASLLAGGGWGNIQYF.

J is TRBJ1-2 and V is TRBV6-5, with TRBD1 identical over 10 bases. V shed 2 bases, J shed 8 bases, and the junction held 11 bases outside the gene matches. This CDR3 has 16 amino acids. Germline-derived CDR1 and CDR2 are MNHEY and SVGAGI. The CDR3: CASSYQRTGTGVGYTF. CDR3 nucleotide sequence: TGTGCCAGCAGTTACCAGAGGACCGGGACAGGGGTCGGCTACACCTTC.

With regard to this clone: Other DNA sequences of this sample code for an identical CDR3. The J gene is TRBJ1-3, the V gene TRBV14; D remains unclear. With 0 bases removed from V and 3 bases from J, the gap between germline ends came to 6 bases. Germline CDR1 reads SGHDN; CDR2 reads FVKESK. The CDR3 consists of 14 residues. The CDR3 sequence: CASSQDLVGNTIYF. For the CDR3, the DNA is TGTGCCAGCAGCCAAGATCTCGTTGGAAACACCATATATTTT.

The J gene is TRBJ2-3, the V gene TRBV7-3, with D perhaps matching TRBD1 (8 bases). Trimming removed 5 bases from V and 3 bases from J, with 12 bases in between. CDR1 and CDR2 from the germline V gene are SGHTA and FQGTGA. There are 14 residues in the CDR3. As DNA, the CDR3 is TGTGCCAGCAGCCTACAGGGGGGGACAGATACGCAGTATTTT. Translated, it gives CASSLQGGTDTQYF.

The chain couples TRBV11-3 to TRBJ2-7; 12 bases align to TRBD2. The germline gives CDR1 SGHNT, CDR2 YENEEA. Trimming cost V 5 bases and J 1 base; bases outside gene matches: 6. The CDR3 covers 16 residues. CDR3: CASSPRGTSGSYEQYF. Here the CDR3 DNA reads TGTGCCAGCAGCCCACGAGGGACTAGCGGGTCCTACGAGCAGTACTTC. The whole variable domain, remainder taken from reference TRBV11-3 and TRBJ2-7, is EAGVVQSPRYKIIEKKQPVAFWCNPISGHNTLYWYLQNLGQGPELLIRYENEEAVDDSQLPKDRFSAERLKGVDSTLKIQPAELGDSAVYLCASSPRGTSGSYEQYFGPGTRLTVT.

The chain joins TRBV19 to TRBJ2-7; TRBD1 aligns across 10 bases. V shed 3 bases and J 9 bases; nucleotides not matched to a gene: 17. The CDR3 is made up of 17 amino acids. Germline CDR1 and CDR2: LNHDA and SQIVND (reference sequence). The CDR3 reads CASSIFGTGETGRRQYF. CDR3 nucleotides: TGTGCCAGTAGTATCTTCGGGACAGGGGAAACGGGGCGAAGGCAGTACTTC.

This clone was seen a few times. The rearrangement links TRBV6-2 or TRBV6-3 to TRBJ1-2; no firm D call. Per germline, CDR1 MNHEY and CDR2 SVGEGT. This CDR3 comprises 12 residues. Between the trimmed V and J ends, which lost 0 bases and 8 bases, there was a span of 7 bases. The CDR3 DNA sequence: TGTGCCAGCAGTTACTCGTCGGGGGGCTACACCTTC. It codes for CASSYSSGGYTF.